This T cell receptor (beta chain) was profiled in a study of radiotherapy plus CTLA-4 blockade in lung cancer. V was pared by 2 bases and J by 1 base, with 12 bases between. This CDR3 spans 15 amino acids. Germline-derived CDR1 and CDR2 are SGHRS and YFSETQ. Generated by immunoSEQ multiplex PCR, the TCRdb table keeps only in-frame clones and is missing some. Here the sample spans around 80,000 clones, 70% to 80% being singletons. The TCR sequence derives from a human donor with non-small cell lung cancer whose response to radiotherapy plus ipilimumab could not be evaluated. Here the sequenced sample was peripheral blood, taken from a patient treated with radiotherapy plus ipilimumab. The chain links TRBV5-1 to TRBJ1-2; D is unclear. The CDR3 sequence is CASSFPGGLNYGYTF. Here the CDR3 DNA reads TGCGCCAGCAGCTTCCCAGGCGGACTTAACTATGGCTACACCTTC. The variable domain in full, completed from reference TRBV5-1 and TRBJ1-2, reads KAGVTQTPRYLIKTRGQQVTLSCSPISGHRSVSWYQQTPGQGLQFLFEYFSETQRNKGNFPGRFSGRQFSNSRSEMNVSTLELGDSALYLCASSFPGGLNYGYTFGSGTRLTVV.